This T cell receptor (beta chain) stems from a study of cytomegalovirus exposure and HLA in healthy donors. Findings and limits, study-wide: Versus the roughly 700-donor mean, an Asian-associated ancestry cluster reportedly showed fewer N-insertions in a later analysis. Analysis performed later found under 20,000 TCR beta sequences associated with HLA alleles at 0.05 false discovery rate. Earlier analysis looked at TCR beta V segments, and most were productive about 87% or about 30% of the time. Whilst most TCR sequences proved rare, a subset of public TCRs occurred across many donors.

This clone was seen more than once but under ten times. Its antigen is undetermined. Use of 60 Vbeta and 13 Jbeta primers characterized the PCR. The method was immunoSEQ multiplex PCR; TCRdb's version includes in-frame clones alone and lacks a portion of them. This table holds about 100,000 clones, approximately 71% found once. The germline V gene has CDR1 SGHVS and CDR2 FQNEAQ. Trimming left V 5 bases short and J 6 bases short, with 11 bases between. The CDR3 sequence is 12 residues long. The chain is built from TRBV7-8 and TRBJ2-7, with TRBD2 as a possible D gene (7 bases). The receptor was derived from a woman aged 18-35 years in good health and CMV-seropositive. The sequencing sample was made of PBMCs. The CDR3 nucleotides are TGTGCCAGCAGCGTAGGGGGGGGCGAGCAGTACTTC. It specifies CASSVGGGEQYF.